The 23 T cell receptor beta chains below all came from one sample that was sequenced in a study of cytomegalovirus exposure and HLA in healthy donors. PCR primers comprised 60 Vbeta and 13 Jbeta primers. TCRdb's table, derived via immunoSEQ multiplex PCR, lists solely in-frame clones and lacks some. The sample shows roughly 160,000 clones, around 77% of them seen only once. The sample taken for sequencing was PBMCs. The receptors here all came from a woman aged 25 to 39 in good health and CMV-seronegative.

In this sample, this clone turned up once. The chain uses TRBV4-1 and TRBJ1-1; 7 positions match TRBD1. The germline V gene has CDR1 MGHRA and CDR2 YSYEKL. The CDR3 is 15 amino acids. The V and J ends lost 3 bases and 5 bases, in that order; junction bases with no gene match: 9. The CDR3 DNA is TGCGCCAGCAGCCATGAGACAGGGTTATGGACTGAAGCTTTCTTT. Translated, it gives CASSHETGLWTEAFF.

V gene TRBV7-3 combines with J gene TRBJ1-2; 9 bases match TRBD1. The CDR3 length is 16 residues. V lost 2 bases and J lost 8; bases outside the gene matches: 12. The germline CDR1 and CDR2 sequences are SGHTA and FQGTGA. DNA for the CDR3: TGTGCCAGCAGCTTATTGGGACAGGGCTTTCCGGAGGGCTACACCTTC. This translates into CASSLLGQGFPEGYTF. Using reference TRBV7-3 and TRBJ1-2 for the parts outside the CDR3, the full variable domain is GAGVSQTPSNKVTEKGKYVELRCDPISGHTALYWYRQSLGQGPEFLIYFQGTGAADDSGLPNDRFFAVRPEGSVSTLKIQRTERGDSAVYLCASSLLGQGFPEGYTFGSGTRLTVV.

J is TRBJ2-7 and V is TRBV7-3, with D possibly being TRBD2 (5 bases). This CDR3 is 12 amino acids long. Germline V gene lookup returns CDR1 SGHTA and CDR2 FQGTGA. V was shortened by 5 bases and J by 8 bases, with 13 bases between the two germline ends. This CDR3 is CASSRPGNKQYF. The CDR3 region has the DNA TGTGCCAGCAGCCGTCCGGGGAACAAGCAGTACTTC.

The J gene is TRBJ2-2, the V gene TRBV7-3; D perhaps matches TRBD2 (5 bases). The CDR3 covers 14 residues. Deletions cut 0 bases from V and 6 bases from J, with 8 bases between. CDR1 is SGHTA, CDR2 FQGTGA, per germline. The chain's CDR3 is CASSLTTNSGELFF. The CDR3 nucleotides are TGTGCCAGCAGCTTAACGACTAACTCCGGGGAGCTGTTTTTT.

This chain connects TRBV7-3 to TRBJ2-4, with 8 bases matching TRBD1. Looked up from germline, CDR1 is SGHTA and CDR2 is FQGTGA. The junction had 6 bases not matched to a gene; V was cut back by 7 bases and J by 4 bases. The CDR3 is 14 residues long. CDR3 residues: CASTPGTGKNIQYF. Here the CDR3 DNA reads TGTGCCAGCACCCCGGGGACAGGAAAAAACATTCAGTACTTC.

The J gene is TRBJ1-5, the V gene TRBV6-1, with 11 bases matching TRBD1. The CDR3 sequence is 17 residues long. The V segment lost 4 bases and the J segment 0 bases; nucleotides outside the gene matches: 5. Germline V gene data show CDR1 as MNHNS and CDR2 as SASEGT. Written as DNA, the CDR3 is TGTGCCAGCAGTGCCAGGGACAGGGGGTATAGCAATCAGCCCCAGCATTTT. Translated, it gives CASSARDRGYSNQPQHF.

The chain has TRBV2 and TRBJ2-3; possible D gene TRBD1, 5 bases. Germline loops: CDR1 SNHLY, CDR2 FYNNEI. This CDR3 has 14 amino acids. Trimming pared 2 bases from V and 4 bases from J, leaving 10 bases between. This CDR3 reads CASSELVGADTQYF. CDR3 DNA sequence: TGTGCCAGCAGTGAATTGGTAGGGGCAGATACGCAGTATTTT.

The V gene is TRBV27, the J gene TRBJ1-2; 10 nucleotides align to TRBD1. This CDR3 spans 14 amino acids. The V and J ends lost 6 bases and 4 bases, in that order; junction bases with no gene match: 5. Per germline, CDR1 MNHEY and CDR2 SMNVEV (reference sequence). CDR3 DNA sequence: TGTGCCAGCAGCCCGACAGGGGGCGTCTATGGCTACACCTTC. Translated: CASSPTGGVYGYTF.

This clone was recorded once. The chain links TRBV5-4 to TRBJ2-1; TRBD2 agrees at 10 bases. Germline V lookup: CDR1 SGHNT, CDR2 YYREEE (reference sequence). J was trimmed by 6 bases and V by 10 bases; bases with no gene match: 7. This CDR3 contains 13 residues. CDR3: CAWGLAGVNEQFF. The CDR3 DNA is TGTGCCTGGGGGCTAGCGGGGGTCAATGAGCAGTTCTTC.

The chain links TRBV10-3 to TRBJ2-3; no firm D call. The CDR3 covers 15 residues. CDR1 ENHRY and CDR2 SYGVKD come from the germline V gene. V lost 3 bases to trimming and J lost 0 bases, with 10 bases between them. CDR3 in amino acids: CAISEPRTSTDTQYF. CDR3 sequence (DNA): TGTGCCATCAGTGAACCTAGAACTAGCACAGATACGCAGTATTTT.

This sequence joins TRBV5-4 and TRBJ1-1; 8 bases are shared with TRBD1. The CDR3 contains 15 residues. J gave up 4 bases and V 4 bases, and 9 bases lay outside the gene matches. The V gene's germline CDR1 is SGHNT and CDR2 YYREEE (reference sequence). The CDR3 bases are TGTGCCAGCAGCCGGACCGGACAGGGTAGCACTGAAGCTTTCTTT. Amino acids: CASSRTGQGSTEAFF. Together with reference TRBV5-4 and TRBJ1-1, the CDR3 gives the full variable domain: ETGVTQSPTHLIKTRGQQVTLRCSSQSGHNTVSWYQQALGQGPQFIFQYYREEENGRGNFPPRFSGLQFPNYSSELNVNALELDDSALYLCASSRTGQGSTEAFFGQGTRLTVV.

This chain connects TRBV5-6 to TRBJ1-2; D is ambiguous. The CDR3 totals 12 residues. Germline V gene data show CDR1 as SGHDT and CDR2 as YYEEEE. With 0 bases removed from V and 14 bases from J, the gap between germline ends came to 14 bases. The CDR3 region is CASSLARAGSTF. The CDR3 DNA reads as TGTGCCAGCAGCTTGGCGCGGGCCGGCTCTACCTTC.

This chain connects TRBV28 to TRBJ2-7, with TRBD1 matching over 7 bases. Trimming took 7 bases from V and 1 from J; bases not matched to a gene: 7. Germline assignment: CDR1 MDHEN and CDR2 SYDVKM. The CDR3 is 14 residues long. The CDR3 DNA reads TGTGCCAGCAACAACGCGGACAGGTCCTACGAGCAGTACTTC. This codes for CASNNADRSYEQYF.

This chain joins TRBV7-6 and TRBJ2-7; TRBD2 matches at 13 bases. Germline trimming cut 5 bases from V and 3 bases from J; bases unmatched to any gene: 7. Germline CDR1 SGHVS, CDR2 FNYEAQ. The CDR3 spans 16 residues. CDR3 residues: CASSPGLAGTVYEQYF. Written as DNA, the CDR3 is TGTGCCAGCAGCCCGGGACTAGCGGGGACCGTCTACGAGCAGTACTTC.

This sequence joins TRBV4-3 and TRBJ1-1; 11 bases are a match to TRBD1. The CDR3 is 18 amino acids. The trim removed 5 bases at V and 3 bases at J, leaving 14 bases unmatched. CDR1 and CDR2 from the germline V gene are LGHNA and YSLEER. The CDR3 DNA follows: TGCGCCAGCAGCTCAAGACTGGACAGGGGGCAAGTAGACACTGAAGCTTTCTTT. This encodes CASSSRLDRGQVDTEAFF.

The table lists this clone with a few counts. The chain employs TRBV5-1 and TRBJ2-5, with TRBD1 matching over 8 bases. J was trimmed by 5 bases and V by 4 bases; bases with no gene match: 4. This CDR3 is 13 amino acids long. The germline gives CDR1 SGHRS, CDR2 YFSETQ. The CDR3 nucleotides are TGCGCCAGCAGCCAGGGACAGGTTGAGACCCAGTACTTC. Its protein product is CASSQGQVETQYF.

V is TRBV6-5 and J is TRBJ2-1; D is unresolved. This CDR3 region has 16 residues. CDR1 MNHEY and CDR2 SVGAGI come from the germline V gene. V was shortened by 2 bases and J by 0 bases, with 11 bases between the two germline ends. The DNA of the CDR3 is TGTGCCAGCAGTTACGCCCGGGTGTACTCCTACAATGAGCAGTTCTTC. This gives the protein CASSYARVYSYNEQFF.

This chain links TRBV4-1 with TRBJ1-6; D might be TRBD1 (6 bases). V was pared by 4 bases and J by 9 bases, with 13 bases between. The length of the CDR3 is 14 residues. From germline, CDR1 is MGHRA and CDR2 YSYEKL. CDR3 DNA sequence: TGCGCCAGCAGCCCCCTGACAGGAGGTTCACCCCTCCACTTT. Translation gives CASSPLTGGSPLHF.

The V gene is TRBV2, the J gene TRBJ1-6; D call uncertain. The germline V and J ends were trimmed by 3 bases and 7 bases, with 10 bases remaining between them. Germline CDR1 SNHLY, CDR2 FYNNEI. The CDR3 covers 14 residues. The CDR3 region is CASSEFRNNSPLHF. Here the CDR3 DNA reads TGTGCCAGCAGTGAGTTCAGGAACAATTCACCCCTCCACTTT.

V is TRBV4-2 and J is TRBJ1-4, with 7 positions matching TRBD1. CDR1 and CDR2 (germline): LGHNA, YNFKEQ. There are 20 residues in the CDR3. After removal of 1 base from V and 2 bases from J, the junction contained 16 bases not matched to a gene. CDR3 sequence reads: CASSQVGTGFKGATNEKLFF. The CDR3, as DNA: TGTGCCAGCAGCCAAGTCGGGACGGGCTTCAAGGGGGCGACTAATGAAAAACTGTTTTTT.

The gene calls are TRBV28 and TRBJ2-3, with D uncertain. The CDR3 has 13 residues. Trimming left V 2 bases short and J 4 bases short, with 7 bases between. The germline gives CDR1 MDHEN, CDR2 SYDVKM. The CDR3 DNA is TGTGCCAGCAGTTTACCCCCTTCAGATACGCAGTATTTT. Its protein product is CASSLPPSDTQYF.

The chain joins TRBV19 to TRBJ1-6; 8 nucleotides agree with TRBD1. The V segment lost 9 bases and the J segment 6 bases; nucleotides outside the gene matches: 13. Germline lookup yields CDR1 LNHDA and CDR2 SQIVND (reference sequence). There are 16 residues in the CDR3. CDR3 DNA: TGTGCCAGCCGCCCAGACAGGGGCAATGGTAATTCACCCCTCCACTTT. Its protein product is CASRPDRGNGNSPLHF.

The rearrangement links TRBV28 to TRBJ2-7; the match to TRBD2 covers 11 bases. The CDR3 is 15 residues long. Germline V gene lookup returns CDR1 MDHEN and CDR2 SYDVKM. J was trimmed by 4 bases and V by 8 bases; bases with no gene match: 10. Written as DNA, the CDR3 is TGTGCCAGCCATCCGCCGGGACTAGCGGAATACGAGCAGTACTTC. It specifies CASHPPGLAEYEQYF.